This TCR beta chain was captured by sequencing in a study of T cell repertoires in aging, cancer and after chemotherapy. Notes on the study in general: In healthy donors, age-related TCR diversity loss mainly reflected lost richness.

The template was genomic DNA from peripheral blood, not RNA. Germline values: CDR1 DFQATT, CDR2 SNEGSKA (reference sequence). The CDR3 is 12 amino acids. Trimming cost V 7 bases and J 2 bases; bases outside gene matches: 3. Multiplex touch-down PCR with TRB-A/B primers amplified rearranged V-D-J TRB sequences. In TCRdb, the multiplex PCR reads were re-called with MiXCR into one record per CDR3 protein. The sample comprises around 6,000 distinct CDR3 sequences, roughly a quarter of which are singletons, and about 4.8% rests with the top ten. In regard to this clonotype: Its specificity is unknown.

The V gene is TRBV20-1, the J gene TRBJ2-3; 7 bases line up with TRBD2. The sample comprised blood. The TCR originated in a human donor with a blood cancer. The CDR3 nucleotides are TGCAGTGTGGAGCGGGACACAGATACGCAGTATTTT. This encodes CSVERDTDTQYF.